The 26 T cell receptor beta chains below all came from one sample that was sequenced in a study of blood T cell repertoires in COVID-19 (dated by TCRdb to 2019 to 2021). The protocol used for the library was the immunoSEQ multiplex PCR assay. The table comes from immuneACCESS by way of TCRdb, which keeps in-frame sequences with V and J called. Part of the clones is missing from these tables; in studies checked, under half for an unresolved V gene and the rest for unknown reasons. The sample data list 200,000 to 250,000 clones, and 83% of these were observed just once. Over 1% of the sample is in the top ten clones. Sequencing used peripheral blood. Every receptor here comes from a woman between 25 and 40 years old with COVID-19, enrolled during active disease.

This clone has only one observation. This chain links TRBV9 with TRBJ1-1, with D possibly TRBD1 on 6 matching bases. This CDR3 comprises 16 residues. V was cut by 0 bases and J by 5 bases, with 17 bases left in between. Germline CDR1 is SGDLS and CDR2 is YYNGEE. The CDR3 DNA is TGTGCCAGCAGCGTAGCGGGACAAGGACTGGGGACTGAAGCTTTCTTT. The encoded protein is CASSVAGQGLGTEAFF.

The chain is built from TRBV5-6 and TRBJ2-1, with 10 bases matching TRBD2. CDR3 size: 14 residues. Germline V gene lookup returns CDR1 SGHDT and CDR2 YYEEEE. The trim removed 7 bases at V and 7 bases at J, leaving 8 bases unmatched. The CDR3 loop is CASQSGGALNEQFF. The CDR3 coding sequence is TGTGCCAGCCAAAGCGGGGGGGCTTTAAATGAGCAGTTCTTC.

This chain joins TRBV29-1 and TRBJ2-2; maybe TRBD1 (7 bases). The CDR3 length is 14 residues. Germline CDR1 SQVTM, CDR2 ANQGSEA. V gave up 4 bases and J gave up 4 bases, with 13 bases separating them. CDR3 DNA: TGCAGCGTTGGAAGGCAGGGGGGCACCGGGGAGCTGTTTTTT. Protein sequence: CSVGRQGGTGELFF.

The rearrangement uses TRBV28 and TRBJ1-3; D gene uncertain. Trimming removed 3 bases from V and 1 base from J, with 10 bases in between. Germline loops: CDR1 MDHEN, CDR2 SYDVKM. The CDR3 extends over 15 amino acids. In DNA, the CDR3 is TGTGCCAGCAGTTTTGGGGAGGCGTCTGGAAACACCATATATTTT. Amino acids: CASSFGEASGNTIYF. Drawing the rest from reference TRBV28 and TRBJ1-3, the complete variable domain is DVKVTQSSRYLVKRTGEKVFLECVQDMDHENMFWYRQDPGLGLRLIYFSYDVKMKEKGDIPEGYSVSREKKERFSLILESASTNQTSMYLCASSFGEASGNTIYFGEGSWLTVV.

The CDR3 nucleotides are TGTGCCAGCAGCCCATCACAGACTAATGAAAAACTGTTTTTT. Amino acids: CASSPSQTNEKLFF. V gene TRBV7-2 combines with J gene TRBJ1-4, with D uncertain. The CDR3 contains 14 residues. V lost 5 bases and J lost 2, with 9 bases in between. The V gene's germline CDR1 is SGHTA and CDR2 FQGNSA.

The chain links TRBV19 to TRBJ1-1; TRBD1 aligns across 10 bases. The J segment lost 1 base and the V segment lost 8 bases, leaving 4 bases of the junction unmatched. The CDR3 has 14 residues. CDR1 is LNHDA and CDR2 is SQIVND in the germline V gene (reference sequence). The CDR3 spells CASLGQGKNTEAFF. The CDR3 DNA reads TGTGCCAGTCTGGGACAGGGGAAGAACACTGAAGCTTTCTTT.

The chain carries TRBV30 and TRBJ2-2; tentatively, D is TRBD1 (5 bases). The CDR3 covers 13 residues. The germline V and J ends were trimmed by 2 bases and 6 bases, with 10 bases remaining between them. Germline CDR1 and CDR2: GTSNPN and SVGIG (reference sequence). The CDR3 reads CAWSSGKAGELFF. CDR3 coding DNA: TGTGCCTGGAGTTCAGGGAAGGCCGGGGAGCTGTTTTTT.

J is TRBJ2-3 and V is TRBV7-2; 13 bases agree with TRBD2. CDR3 length: 14 amino acids. With V trimmed by 5 bases and J by 6 bases, 2 bases remained unmatched. Germline V gene data show CDR1 as SGHTA and CDR2 as FQGNSA. The CDR3 spells CASSRGLAGDTQYF. CDR3 DNA sequence: TGTGCCAGCAGCAGGGGACTAGCGGGGGATACGCAGTATTTT.

The chain is built from TRBV4-1 and TRBJ2-7; 8 bases align to TRBD1. Germline CDR1 is MGHRA and CDR2 is YSYEKL. The CDR3 is 14 amino acids. Trimming cost V 4 bases and J 2 bases; bases outside gene matches: 4. CDR3 DNA: TGCGCCAGCAGCCTCAGGACAGGGCCCTACGAGCAGTACTTC. It encodes CASSLRTGPYEQYF.

V gene TRBV5-1 combines with J gene TRBJ1-2; D gene unclear. Germline assignment: CDR1 SGHRS and CDR2 YFSETQ. The germline V and J ends were trimmed by 4 bases and 4 bases, with 17 bases remaining between them. The CDR3 has 15 residues. As DNA, the CDR3 is TGCGCCAGCAGCCCATATAAGGAGAGTTTCTATGGCTACACCTTC. This sequence encodes CASSPYKESFYGYTF.

The V call is TRBV12-5, the J call TRBJ1-3, with TRBD1 as a possible D gene (5 bases). The CDR3 totals 16 residues. Between the trimmed V and J ends, which lost 5 bases and 0 bases, there was a span of 14 bases. Germline assignment: CDR1 LGHNT and CDR2 FRNRAP. In DNA form, the CDR3 reads TGTGCTAGTGGTCCCGGACACCCGAGCTCTGGAAACACCATATATTTT. Protein sequence: CASGPGHPSSGNTIYF.

The V and J genes are TRBV30 and TRBJ2-2; maybe TRBD2 (5 bases). V was cut by 0 bases and J by 4 bases, with 12 bases left in between. CDR3 length: 15 amino acids. Germline lookup yields CDR1 GTSNPN and CDR2 SVGIG (reference sequence). CDR3 sequence reads: CAWSVDNRGTGELFF. The CDR3 DNA reads as TGTGCCTGGAGTGTAGATAATCGGGGCACCGGGGAGCTGTTTTTT.

This clone was picked up one time. At one end, the junction sequence differs from germline, possibly due to a read error. This chain links TRBV27 with TRBJ2-3, with 7 bases aligning to TRBD1. Per the germline V gene, CDR1 is MNHEY and CDR2 is SMNVEV (reference sequence). This CDR3 spans 13 amino acids. This CDR3 reads CASTTAKKGTVNF. The CDR3 nucleotides are TGTGCCAGCACCACTGCTAAGAAGGGGACAGTCAATTTT.

This chain joins TRBV27 and TRBJ2-7; D perhaps matches TRBD2 (5 bases). Trimming stripped 2 bases from V and 4 bases from J, with 6 bases between. This CDR3 contains 12 residues. From germline, CDR1 is MNHEY and CDR2 SMNVEV (reference sequence). DNA for the CDR3: TGTGCCAGCAGTTTAAGAGGGTACGAGCAGTACTTC. Translating gives CASSLRGYEQYF.

This clone was found a few times. The chain links TRBV7-2 to TRBJ2-7, with 11 bases that match TRBD2. With 5 bases clipped from V and 6 bases from J, the junction kept 9 bases outside the gene matches. This CDR3 region has 15 residues. Per the germline V gene, CDR1 is SGHTA and CDR2 is FQGNSA. The CDR3 region is CASSHLAGGPGEQYF. CDR3 sequence (DNA): TGTGCCAGCAGCCATTTAGCGGGAGGGCCGGGCGAGCAGTACTTC.

V is TRBV6-2 or TRBV6-3 and J is TRBJ1-1; TRBD1 matches 9 bases. CDR1 is MNHEY and CDR2 is SVGEGT in the germline V gene. The CDR3 is 15 residues long. V shed 5 bases, J shed 11 bases, and the junction held 15 bases outside the gene matches. The DNA of the CDR3 is TGTGCCAGCAGTGCCTCCGGGACAGGGTTTCGATCGGCTTTCTTT. Translation: CASSASGTGFRSAFF.

The chain joins TRBV5-1 to TRBJ2-2; 7 bases line up with TRBD1. The CDR3 spans 16 residues. Germline trimming cut 4 bases from V and 5 bases from J; bases unmatched to any gene: 11. Germline-derived CDR1 and CDR2 are SGHRS and YFSETQ. CDR3 sequence (DNA): TGCGCCAGCAGCGACCTTAAGGGGGCTGGAACCGGGGAGCTGTTTTTT. Amino acids: CASSDLKGAGTGELFF.

The chain employs TRBV9 and TRBJ2-1, with 10 bases that match TRBD2. The CDR3 contains 15 residues. Per the germline V gene, CDR1 is SGDLS and CDR2 is YYNGEE. Germline trimming cut 0 bases from V and 10 bases from J; bases unmatched to any gene: 7. The CDR3 DNA follows: TGTGCCAGCAGCGTAGCTCTCGGTAGCGGGAGGGAGCAGTTCTTC. This encodes CASSVALGSGREQFF. The entire variable domain, with the rest obtained from reference TRBV9 and TRBJ2-1, is as follows: DSGVTQTPKHLITATGQRVTLRCSPRSGDLSVYWYQQSLDQGLQFLIQYYNGEERAKGNILERFSAQQFPDLHSELNLSSLELGDSALYFCASSVALGSGREQFFGPGTRLTVL.

This clone has a handful of counts. The rearrangement uses TRBV9 and TRBJ2-4, with D perhaps TRBD1 (7 bases). This CDR3 is built from 13 residues. Looked up from germline, CDR1 is SGDLS and CDR2 is YYNGEE. The V gene lost 6 bases and the J gene lost 9 bases, with 16 bases spanning the gap. The CDR3 nucleotides are TGTGCCAGCACACAAGGGACAGCGGGCATTCAGTACTTC. Encoded protein: CASTQGTAGIQYF.

The chain is built from TRBV5-1 and TRBJ1-2; no reliable D call. V lost 0 bases and J 5 bases, leaving 11 bases between the germline ends. The germline V gene has CDR1 SGHRS and CDR2 YFSETQ. The CDR3 loop spans 14 amino acids. In DNA, the CDR3 is TGCGCCAGCAGCTTGGATCAGGTACCGTATGGCTACACCTTC. Translating it yields CASSLDQVPYGYTF.

The count of this clone is one. The chain is built from TRBV19 and TRBJ2-4, with TRBD1 matching over 7 bases. Germline assignment: CDR1 LNHDA and CDR2 SQIVND (reference sequence). The CDR3 is 14 amino acids. The V gene end was trimmed by 2 bases and the J gene end by 3 bases; junction bases not matched to a gene: 1. CDR3 amino acids: CASSIRDSKNIQYF. CDR3 bases: TGTGCCAGTAGTATAAGGGACAGCAAAAACATTCAGTACTTC. The whole variable domain, remainder taken from reference TRBV19 and TRBJ2-4, is DGGITQSPKYLFRKEGQNVTLSCEQNLNHDAMYWYRQDPGQGLRLIYYSQIVNDFQKGDIAEGYSVSREKKESFPLTVTSAQKNPTAFYLCASSIRDSKNIQYFGAGTRLSVL.

CDR3 DNA: TGTGCCAGCAGTGATCTACAGGGATCCTCTGGAAACACCATATATTTT. Protein: CASSDLQGSSGNTIYF. The chain links TRBV6-2 or TRBV6-3 to TRBJ1-3; possible D gene TRBD1, 6 bases. The V end was cut by 5 bases, the J end by 0 bases, with 14 bases between. CDR1 and CDR2 (germline): MNHEY, SVGEGT. This CDR3 contains 16 residues.

The gene calls are TRBV24-1 and TRBJ2-5; 7 positions agree with TRBD1. The CDR3 contains 14 residues. CDR1 is KGHDR, CDR2 SFDVKD, per germline. Unmatched junction bases numbered 7, after V lost 7 bases and J lost 3 bases. As DNA, the CDR3 is TGTGCCACCAGGCAAGTTGACAGGGAAGAGACCCAGTACTTC. This encodes CATRQVDREETQYF.

The chain combines TRBV15 with TRBJ2-4; D unclear. Germline V gives CDR1 LNHNV, CDR2 YYDKDF (reference sequence). V was pared by 1 base and J by 7 bases, with 11 bases between. CDR3 size: 14 residues. In nucleotides, the CDR3 is TGTGCCACCAGCAGAGGAATGACTCAGAACATTCAGTACTTC. Encoded protein: CATSRGMTQNIQYF.

The rearrangement links TRBV12-3 or TRBV12-4 to TRBJ1-2; 8 nucleotides line up with TRBD1. With 5 bases clipped from V and 8 bases from J, the junction kept 7 bases outside the gene matches. The CDR3 extends over 13 amino acids. This chain's CDR3 is CASSRGTGYGYTF. CDR3 coding DNA: TGTGCCAGCAGTCGTGGGACAGGATACGGCTACACCTTC.

The rearrangement uses TRBV7-9 and TRBJ1-1; D remains unclear. CDR1 and CDR2 from the germline V gene are SEHNR and FQNEAQ (reference sequence). The CDR3 runs to 13 residues. The germline V and J ends were trimmed by 3 bases and 0 bases, with 5 bases remaining between them. CDR3 protein: CASSFSMNTEAFF. CDR3 bases: TGTGCCAGCAGCTTTTCTATGAACACTGAAGCTTTCTTT.